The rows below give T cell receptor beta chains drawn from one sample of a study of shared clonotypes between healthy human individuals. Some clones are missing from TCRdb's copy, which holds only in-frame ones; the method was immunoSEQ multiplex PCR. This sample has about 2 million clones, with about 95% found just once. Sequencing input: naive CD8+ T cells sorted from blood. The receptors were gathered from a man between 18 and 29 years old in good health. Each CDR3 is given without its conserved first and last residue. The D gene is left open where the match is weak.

cdr3_aa: ASSLGGGSYGYT
j_call: TRBJ1-2
d_call: NA
v_call: TRBV9

cdr3_aa: ASSPGTGTEAF
j_call: TRBJ1-1
d_call: NA
v_call: TRBV18

cdr3_aa: ASSVKVYGNQPQH
j_call: TRBJ1-5
d_call: NA
v_call: TRBV2

cdr3_aa: ASSESTTGNTEAF
j_call: TRBJ1-1
d_call: NA
v_call: TRBV27

cdr3_aa: SVEDLEGGEQF
j_call: TRBJ2-1
d_call: NA
v_call: TRBV29-1

cdr3_aa: ASSPPGGEETQY
j_call: TRBJ2-5
d_call: NA
v_call: TRBV4-1

cdr3_aa: ASSPNGQGRYEQY
j_call: TRBJ2-7
d_call: TRBD1
v_call: TRBV5-6

cdr3_aa: ASSLGPGDYGYT
j_call: TRBJ1-2
d_call: NA
v_call: TRBV5-5

cdr3_aa: ASSPGGVGSPLH
j_call: TRBJ1-6
d_call: TRBD1
v_call: TRBV28

cdr3_aa: ASSLLAGGRDTQY
j_call: TRBJ2-3
d_call: TRBD2
v_call: TRBV27

cdr3_aa: ASSQVLAGGETQY
j_call: TRBJ2-5
d_call: TRBD2
v_call: TRBV4-3

cdr3_aa: ASSQVTGTYEQY
j_call: TRBJ2-7
d_call: TRBD1
v_call: TRBV4-1

cdr3_aa: AISYADNVGGDGYT
j_call: TRBJ1-2
d_call: TRBD1
v_call: TRBV10-3

cdr3_aa: ASSLIQGTYNEQF
j_call: TRBJ2-1
d_call: NA
v_call: TRBV11-2